This TCR beta chain stems from a study of CD4 T cells in relation to SARS-CoV-2 and coronaviruses. For the study at large: No peptide or an HIV-1 Nef peptide pool served as negative control. Whole-study results and caveats: Crossreactivity was assessed only for spike protein, not other viral proteins.

V was shortened by 6 bases and J by 7 bases, with 16 bases between the two germline ends. CDR3 length: 13 amino acids. Germline values: CDR1 SGHVS, CDR2 FQNEAQ. Here immunoSEQ multiplex PCR was the method, and the copy in TCRdb shows in-frame clones only, minus some. The sample records 20,000 to 25,000 clones, roughly 70% being singletons. Unexposed donor CD4+ T cells date from 2011-2018, before the COVID-19 pandemic. The cells were cultured for under 13 days before CD4+ T cells were isolated. Testing used SARS-CoV-2 S/N and four cold-coronavirus spikes on unexposed-donor CD4+ T cells, cells permitting. The table lists this clone with a count of one. As yet, its antigen is unknown.

The sequenced material came from CD4+ T cells from PBMCs, cultured in vitro. V and J are TRBV7-8 and TRBJ2-7; D is perhaps TRBD2 (7 bases). The clonotype was recovered from a human donor in good health. The CDR3 here is CASRFREGGEQYF. DNA for the CDR3: TGTGCCAGCAGATTTAGGGAGGGGGGGGAGCAGTACTTC.